This TCR beta chain was captured by sequencing in a study of T cells in narcolepsy. Overall study: Donors had narcolepsy type 1 or type 2, or were healthy controls.

Notes on the study in general: In some patient and control memory CD4+ samples, autoreactive clones were absent.

Measured with immunoSEQ multiplex PCR; TCRdb has only the in-frame clones, and not every one. The sample has tens of thousands of clones; 83% are singletons. This CDR3 has 16 amino acids. Trimming at V came to 5 bases and at J to 6 bases, leaving 11 bases not matched to a gene. Germline V gives CDR1 SGHTA, CDR2 FQGNSA. A note on this clone: What it binds is unknown.

Sequenced material: memory (CD45RA-) CD4+ T cells from blood. The sequence came from a human donor in good health. The rearrangement links TRBV7-2 to TRBJ2-3; TRBD1 matches 10 bases. CDR3 bases: TGTGCCAGCAGCCCCCGGGGGACAGGGGTTGAGGATACGCAGTATTTT. Encoded protein: CASSPRGTGVEDTQYF. Filled out from reference TRBV7-2 and TRBJ2-3, the complete variable domain reads GAGVSQSPSNKVTEKGKDVELRCDPISGHTALYWYRQSLGQGLEFLIYFQGNSAPDKSGLPSDRFSAERTGGSVSTLTIQRTQQEDSAVYLCASSPRGTGVEDTQYFGPGTRLTVL.